The 13 T cell receptor beta chains below were found in one sample sequenced in a study of CD8 T cells in Susac syndrome. Reverse transcription used roughly 0.45 to 1 ug RNA and random hexamers. TCRdb independently ran MiXCR on the immunoSEQ multiplex PCR reads; one entry per CDR3 protein. The sample shows approximately 80,000 distinct CDR3 sequences, 94% of them seen only once. Sequenced: CD8+ T cells from PBMCs. Every receptor here comes from a human donor with Susac syndrome.

The chain carries TRBV4-1 and TRBJ1-5, with a possible D match to TRBD1 (6 bases). V dropped 0 bases and J dropped 2 bases, with 8 bases sitting between them. CDR1 MGHRA and CDR2 YSYEKL come from the germline V gene. The CDR3 runs to 15 residues. The DNA of the CDR3 is TGCGCCAGCAGCCAAGAACAGGGTGGCAATCAGCCCCAGCATTTT. It codes for CASSQEQGGNQPQHF.

This sequence joins TRBV9 and TRBJ2-7; 7 bases line up with TRBD2. This CDR3 region has 14 residues. Unmatched junction bases numbered 3, after V lost 3 bases and J lost 0 bases. Germline V gene data show CDR1 as SGDLS and CDR2 as YYNGEE. The CDR3 here is CASSESGDSYEQYF. CDR3 sequence (DNA): TGTGCCAGCAGCGAGAGCGGGGACTCCTACGAGCAGTACTTC.

The chain recombines TRBV5-1 with TRBJ2-1; D is possibly TRBD2 (5 bases). The CDR3 length is 15 residues. The V end lost 0 bases, the J end lost 8 bases, and 15 bases lay between the germline ends. Looked up from germline, CDR1 is SGHRS and CDR2 is YFSETQ. The CDR3 region has the DNA TGCGCCAGCAGCTTGGACCGGGATGTTCTCTATGAGCAGTTCTTC. Translating it yields CASSLDRDVLYEQFF.

In its sample, this clonotype was seen once. The chain combines TRBV27 with TRBJ2-2; D unresolved. The CDR3 length is 14 residues. Germline assignment: CDR1 MNHEY and CDR2 SMNVEV (reference sequence). The germline V and J ends were trimmed by 7 bases and 8 bases, with 17 bases remaining between them. The DNA for the CDR3 is TGTGCCAGCACCGAGAGGCAGGCTACGGGGGAGCTGTTTTTT. It is translated as CASTERQATGELFF.

The rearrangement uses TRBV19 and TRBJ2-7; D remains ambiguous. The CDR3 runs 15 residues. Trimming shortened V by 3 bases and J by 0 bases, and 12 bases separated the two germline ends. The germline V gene has CDR1 LNHDA and CDR2 SQIVND (reference sequence). DNA of the CDR3: TGTGCCAGTAGTATGGCGGCGTCCTTCTCCTACGAGCAGTACTTC. Amino acid sequence: CASSMAASFSYEQYF.

The CDR3 is CSVEERDSYEQYF. CDR3 DNA sequence: TGCAGCGTTGAAGAAAGGGACTCCTACGAGCAGTACTTC. V gene TRBV29-1 combines with J gene TRBJ2-7; D is undetermined. The germline V and J ends were trimmed by 0 bases and 0 bases, with 6 bases remaining between them. Per germline, CDR1 SQVTM and CDR2 ANQGSEA. The CDR3 runs to 13 residues.

The CDR3 is CASSQDRWEGNIQYF. Written as DNA, the CDR3 is TGTGCCAGCAGCCAAGATAGGTGGGAAGGAAACATTCAGTACTTC. The rearrangement links TRBV3-1 to TRBJ2-4; D is undetermined. CDR1 and CDR2 (germline): LGHDT, YNNKEL (reference sequence). Trimming took 0 bases from V and 6 from J, leaving 12 bases between them. CDR3 length: 15 amino acids. Combining the CDR3 with reference TRBV3-1 and TRBJ2-4 gives the whole variable domain DTAVSQTPKYLVTQMGNDKSIKCEQNLGHDTMYWYKQDSKKFLKIMFSYNNKELIINETVPNRFSPKSPDKAHLNLHINSLELGDSAVYFCASSQDRWEGNIQYFGAGTRLSVL.

This rearrangement joins TRBV9 to TRBJ2-5; tentatively, D is TRBD1 or TRBD2 (6 bases each). Germline CDR1 and CDR2: SGDLS and YYNGEE. The CDR3 runs 15 residues. V was shortened by 0 bases and J by 0 bases, with 9 bases between the two germline ends. The CDR3 sequence is CASSVAGAHQETQYF. DNA for the CDR3: TGTGCCAGCAGCGTAGCGGGGGCCCACCAAGAGACCCAGTACTTC.

The chain uses TRBV12-3 or TRBV12-4 and TRBJ2-3; the D is unclear. The CDR3 spans 12 residues. Between the trimmed V and J ends, which lost 6 bases and 4 bases, there was a span of 8 bases. The CDR3 here is CASSWVADTQYF. DNA of the CDR3: TGTGCCAGCAGCTGGGTCGCAGATACGCAGTATTTT.

This clonotype was counted once. This chain links TRBV27 with TRBJ1-1, with TRBD1 as a possible D gene (5 bases). The CDR3 contains 13 residues. Trimming stripped 7 bases from V and 4 bases from J, with 13 bases between. Germline V lookup: CDR1 MNHEY, CDR2 SMNVEV (reference sequence). This CDR3 reads CASNGGGATEAFF. As DNA, the CDR3 is TGTGCCAGCAACGGGGGTGGGGCCACTGAAGCTTTCTTT.

The V and J genes are TRBV25-1 and TRBJ2-7, with 8 bases identical to TRBD1. There are 14 residues in the CDR3. Trimming at V came to 3 bases and at J to 6 bases, leaving 7 bases not matched to a gene. Looked up from germline, CDR1 is MGHDK and CDR2 is SYGVNS. CDR3 amino acids: CASSEDREVSEQYF. The CDR3 bases are TGTGCCAGCAGTGAGGACAGGGAGGTTAGCGAGCAGTACTTC.

This chain uses TRBV4-3 with TRBJ2-1; D gene ambiguous. CDR3 length equals 12 residues. The germline gives CDR1 LGHNA, CDR2 YSLEER. Trimming removed 1 base from V and 7 bases from J, with 5 bases in between. CDR3 sequence: CASSQGRNEQFF. The CDR3 nucleotides are TGCGCCAGCAGCCAAGGCCGGAATGAGCAGTTCTTC.

This chain uses TRBV7-6 with TRBJ2-1, with a tentative D call TRBD2 (5 bases). CDR1 is SGHVS, CDR2 FNYEAQ, per germline. The length of the CDR3 is 12 residues. Trimming pared 3 bases from V and 7 bases from J, leaving 7 bases between. CDR3 in DNA: TGTGCCAGCAGCTTGACGGGGAATGAGCAGTTCTTC. This encodes CASSLTGNEQFF.